This T cell receptor (beta chain) was sequenced during a study of shared clonotypes between healthy human individuals. Study-level points and caveats: A generally larger estimated richness was seen in naive subsets than in memory subsets.

Details on this clone: Antigen specificity is unknown.

It was into CD45RA+ naive and CD45RA-negative memory subsets that the CD4+ cells were split. The CDR3 is 13 amino acids. Trimming stripped 1 base from V and 4 bases from J, with 7 bases between. Germline V lookup: CDR1 SGHAT, CDR2 FQNNGV. An assay was performed, and its level was deep. Original handling: ImmunoSEQ output lacked quality scores and full-length reads, limiting matched filtering. Sequencing used immunoSEQ multiplex PCR; TCRdb keeps in-frame clones, though not all of them. V and J calls and clone size follow that table, whereas D and trimming were derived from the DNA. The sample includes approximately 530,000 clones, 95% to 97% of them seen just once.

The chain recombines TRBV11-2 with TRBJ2-5, with no clear D. This receptor was identified in a woman under 40 in good health. Sequencing input: naive CD4+ T cells sorted from blood. Specified subset: CD45RA+ positively selected. The CDR3 here is CASSLGVGETQYF. The CDR3 nucleotides read TGTGCCAGCAGCTTAGGTGTGGGAGAGACCCAGTACTTC.